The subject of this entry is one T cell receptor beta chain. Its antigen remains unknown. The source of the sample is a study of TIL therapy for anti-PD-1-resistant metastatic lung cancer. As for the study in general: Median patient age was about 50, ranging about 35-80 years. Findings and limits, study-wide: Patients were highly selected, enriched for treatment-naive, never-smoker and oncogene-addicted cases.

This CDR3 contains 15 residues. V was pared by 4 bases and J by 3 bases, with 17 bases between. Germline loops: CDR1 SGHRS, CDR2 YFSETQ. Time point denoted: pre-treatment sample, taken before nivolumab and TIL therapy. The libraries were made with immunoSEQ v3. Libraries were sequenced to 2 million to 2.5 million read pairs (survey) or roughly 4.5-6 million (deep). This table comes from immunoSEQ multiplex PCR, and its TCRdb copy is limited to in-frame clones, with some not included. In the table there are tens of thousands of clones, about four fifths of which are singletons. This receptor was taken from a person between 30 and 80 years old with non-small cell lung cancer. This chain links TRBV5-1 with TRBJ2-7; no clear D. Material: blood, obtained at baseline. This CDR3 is CASSPHLDWDYEQYF. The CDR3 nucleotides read TGCGCCAGCAGCCCCCACCTAGATTGGGACTACGAGCAGTACTTC.